This TCR beta chain was sequenced during a study of T cells in Graves' hyperthyroidism and ophthalmopathy. This clonotype was picked up many times. What it binds is unknown. RNA transcripts yielded amplified TCR beta CDR3 regions. A set of HTBI primers served as the primers for a first-round RT-PCR of the TCR CDR3. TCRdb redid the calling of the multiplex PCR reads with MiXCR, one entry per CDR3 protein. Found here are around 350,000 distinct CDR3 sequences, about 20% of them singletons; the top ten hold about 3.5%. Overall study results and limits: The model forecast ophthalmopathy, anticipating it by a median about 6.5 months before onset.

This CDR3 has 15 amino acids. V gave up 4 bases and J gave up 3 bases; unmatched junction bases: 6. The V gene's germline CDR1 is PRHDT and CDR2 FYEKMQ (reference sequence). For Graves' hyperthyroidism to be stable, ophthalmopathy could not progress within 18 months. Sequencing used blood. The TCR comes from a woman aged 18-29 years with Graves' hyperthyroidism. The V and J genes are TRBV13 and TRBJ1-3; 7 bases are shared with TRBD1. The CDR3 sequence is CASSSNRGDGNTIYF. In nucleotides, the CDR3 is TGTGCCAGCAGCTCCAACAGGGGCGATGGAAACACCATATATTTT.